These 21 T cell receptor beta chains came from one sample sequenced in a study of T cells in localized non-small cell lung cancer. Sequenced by immunoSEQ multiplex PCR; TCRdb stores in-frame clones only, minus some. The sample contains about 40,000 clones, approximately 83% of which appear only once. Source: peripheral blood, taken before any cancer treatment. The receptors come from a man between 35 and 75 years old with stage I lung adenocarcinoma.

This clone has just a few counts. V and J are TRBV9 and TRBJ1-1; D unclear. The CDR3 totals 14 residues. Germline CDR1 and CDR2: SGDLS and YYNGEE. V shed 2 bases and J shed 3 bases, with 11 bases lying between them. CDR3 DNA sequence: TGTGCCAGCAGCGTGGAGGGATTGGACACTGAAGCTTTCTTT. It is translated as CASSVEGLDTEAFF.

The V gene is TRBV27, the J gene TRBJ2-5; D may match TRBD1 or TRBD2 (5 bases each). Germline values: CDR1 MNHEY, CDR2 SMNVEV (reference sequence). V dropped 4 bases and J dropped 4 bases, with 22 bases sitting between them. CDR3 length: 17 residues. The CDR3 loop reads CASSSTTWGKPGETQYF. For the CDR3, the DNA is TGTGCCAGCAGTTCTACTACCTGGGGGAAACCTGGAGAGACCCAGTACTTC.

This clone has a single count. The rearrangement uses TRBV7-2 and TRBJ2-3; D is perhaps TRBD1 (6 bases). CDR1 is SGHTA, CDR2 FQGNSA, per germline. The CDR3 contains 13 residues. V was shortened by 4 bases and J by 8 bases, with 13 bases between the two germline ends. The CDR3 protein is CASSSGVGGTQYF. DNA for the CDR3: TGTGCCAGCAGCTCAGGGGTTGGGGGTACGCAGTATTTT.

V usage is TRBV30 and J usage is TRBJ2-7; D gene ambiguous. V was trimmed by 0 bases and J by 1 base, leaving 16 bases between them. The germline V gene has CDR1 GTSNPN and CDR2 SVGIG (reference sequence). The CDR3 spans 16 residues. Here the CDR3 reads CAWSVYRLGRSYEQYF. CDR3 sequence (DNA): TGTGCCTGGAGTGTATATCGGCTGGGCCGTTCCTACGAGCAGTACTTC. Based on the CDR3 plus reference TRBV30 and TRBJ2-7, the full variable domain is SQTIHQWPATLVQPVGSPLSLECTVEGTSNPNLYWYRQAAGRGLQLLFYSVGIGQISSEVPQNLSASRPQDRQFILSSKKLLLSDSGFYLCAWSVYRLGRSYEQYFGPGTRLTVT.

This chain connects TRBV12-2 to TRBJ2-1; no DNA check was done on the table's D call, TRBD2. TRBV12-2 counts as a pseudogene. The CDR3 has 16 amino acids. The CDR3, as DNA: TGTGCAAGTCGCTTAGGGCTAGCGCACCGACACAATGAGCAGTTCTTC. Encoded protein: CASRLGLAHRHNEQFF.

V is TRBV7-9 and J is TRBJ1-2, with unresolved D. The CDR3 extends over 12 amino acids. V lost 3 bases, J lost 6 bases, and 8 bases lay in between. CDR1 and CDR2 (germline): SEHNR, FQNEAQ (reference sequence). Written as DNA, the CDR3 is TGTGCCAGCAGCTTCGAACTGGATGGCTACACCTTC. It yields the protein CASSFELDGYTF.

The table lists this clone with a count of one. V is TRBV27 and J is TRBJ2-1, with D unresolved. The V and J ends lost 5 bases and 7 bases respectively, with 12 bases between them. CDR1 is MNHEY, CDR2 SMNVEV, per germline (reference sequence). The CDR3 spans 13 residues. The CDR3 coding sequence is TGTGCCAGCAGTGCGCGCTTTTGGAATGAGCAGTTCTTC. Translated: CASSARFWNEQFF.

In this sample, this clone turned up once. The chain uses TRBV28 and TRBJ1-2, with no clear D. Per the germline V gene, CDR1 is MDHEN and CDR2 is SYDVKM. V lost 7 bases and J 4 bases, leaving 13 bases between the germline ends. CDR3 length equals 13 residues. As DNA, the CDR3 is TGTGCCAGCACCTGGGTTTCTAGCTATGGCTACACCTTC. It translates to CASTWVSSYGYTF.

The rearrangement uses TRBV28 and TRBJ1-2; TRBD1 matches 11 bases. This CDR3 has 15 amino acids. Germline CDR1 MDHEN, CDR2 SYDVKM. With 7 bases clipped from V and 2 bases from J, the junction kept 6 bases outside the gene matches. CDR3 sequence reads: CASTSGTGGNYGYTF. The CDR3 DNA reads as TGTGCCAGCACTTCAGGGACAGGGGGAAACTATGGCTACACCTTC.

The chain combines TRBV6-4 with TRBJ2-1, with TRBD2 identical over 8 bases. Germline lookup yields CDR1 MRHNA and CDR2 SNTAGT. This CDR3 region has 15 residues. Germline trimming cut 0 bases from V and 4 bases from J; bases unmatched to any gene: 2. CDR3 amino acids: CASSDSSGAYNEQFF. For the CDR3, the DNA is TGTGCCAGCAGTGACTCTAGCGGGGCTTACAATGAGCAGTTCTTC.

This chain links TRBV28 with TRBJ1-2; D uncertain. V lost 5 bases to trimming and J lost 4 bases, with 5 bases between them. The CDR3 loop spans 11 amino acids. Per germline, CDR1 MDHEN and CDR2 SYDVKM. CDR3 in DNA: TGTGCCAGCAGTGACACCTATGGCTACACCTTC. It is translated as CASSDTYGYTF.

This chain links TRBV5-1 with TRBJ2-3; TRBD1 aligns across 10 bases. CDR1 and CDR2 (germline): SGHRS, YFSETQ. V dropped 4 bases and J dropped 4; count of bases not matched to a gene: 9. The CDR3 sequence is 16 residues long. The CDR3 DNA reads as TGCGCCAGCAGCATTGGACAGGGGGGATATGCAGATACGCAGTATTTT. This gives the protein CASSIGQGGYADTQYF.

The chain couples TRBV7-8 to TRBJ2-3; no definite D call. Trimming pared 1 base from V and 4 bases from J, leaving 6 bases between. CDR3 size: 13 residues. CDR1 is SGHVS, CDR2 FQNEAQ, per germline. The CDR3 loop is CASSLDRSDTQYF. The CDR3 nucleotides are TGTGCCAGCAGCTTAGATCGCTCAGATACGCAGTATTTT.

The V and J genes are TRBV7-9 and TRBJ2-1, with 12 bases identical to TRBD2. Germline V gene sequence: CDR1 SEHNR, CDR2 FQNEAQ (reference sequence). CDR3 size: 17 residues. Unmatched junction bases numbered 7, after V lost 1 base and J lost 6 bases. This CDR3 reads CASSLGALAGGGNEQFF. The CDR3, as DNA: TGTGCCAGCAGCTTAGGGGCCCTAGCGGGAGGGGGCAATGAGCAGTTCTTC.

This clone was found a few times. The chain has TRBV27 and TRBJ2-7, with D possibly matching TRBD1 (5 bases). From germline, CDR1 is MNHEY and CDR2 SMNVEV (reference sequence). This CDR3 has 14 residues. V was trimmed by 5 bases and J by 3 bases, leaving 14 bases between them. CDR3 residues: CASSSTGSYYEQYF. The CDR3 nucleotides read TGTGCCAGCAGTAGCACAGGTAGTTACTACGAGCAGTACTTC.

The CDR3 here is CASSFWDRDQETQYF. As DNA, the CDR3 is TGTGCCAGCAGTTTTTGGGACAGGGACCAAGAGACCCAGTACTTC. This rearrangement joins TRBV28 to TRBJ2-5, with 9 bases identical to TRBD1. The J segment lost 0 bases and the V segment lost 3 bases, leaving 2 bases of the junction unmatched. The CDR3 is 15 residues long. The germline gives CDR1 MDHEN, CDR2 SYDVKM.

Regarding this clone: A read error may account for a junction end that differs from germline. The chain recombines TRBV7-7 with TRBJ2-5; no clear D. The CDR3 runs to 14 residues. CDR1 SSHAT and CDR2 FNYEAQ come from the germline V gene (reference sequence). The CDR3, as DNA: TGTGCTAGCAGCCAAAGCGCTCTGGGAGAGACCCAGTACTTC. Translation: CASSQSALGETQYF.

This clone showed up just once. This sequence joins TRBV30 and TRBJ2-7; D may be TRBD1 (5 bases). V gave up 4 bases and J gave up 6 bases, with 16 bases separating them. From germline, CDR1 is GTSNPN and CDR2 SVGIG (reference sequence). The CDR3 is made up of 13 amino acids. CDR3 region: CAWNAGSFGEQYF. The CDR3, as DNA: TGTGCCTGGAATGCAGGGTCGTTTGGCGAGCAGTACTTC. Full variable domain (remainder filled in from reference TRBV30 and TRBJ2-7): SQTIHQWPATLVQPVGSPLSLECTVEGTSNPNLYWYRQAAGRGLQLLFYSVGIGQISSEVPQNLSASRPQDRQFILSSKKLLLSDSGFYLCAWNAGSFGEQYFGPGTRLTVT.

V gene TRBV6-4 combines with J gene TRBJ1-1; no clear D gene. CDR3 length: 11 residues. Between the trimmed V and J ends, which lost 2 bases and 4 bases, there was a span of 2 bases. Germline V CDR1 and CDR2: MRHNA, SNTAGT. The CDR3 loop reads CASSDGTEAFF. The CDR3 nucleotides read TGTGCCAGCAGTGACGGCACTGAAGCTTTCTTT.

The chain uses TRBV5-1 and TRBJ2-5, with D perhaps assigned TRBD1 or TRBD2 (5 bases each). The CDR3 has 16 amino acids. The V end lost 0 bases, the J end lost 0 bases, and 12 bases lay between the germline ends. Germline assignment: CDR1 SGHRS and CDR2 YFSETQ. The chain's CDR3 is CASSLALGRNQETQYF. Written as DNA, the CDR3 is TGCGCCAGCAGCTTGGCCCTGGGACGGAACCAAGAGACCCAGTACTTC.

The chain has TRBV7-2 and TRBJ2-7, with D maybe TRBD1 (5 bases). The CDR3 has 13 residues. The V and J ends lost 5 bases and 3 bases respectively, with 11 bases between them. Germline V gene sequence: CDR1 SGHTA, CDR2 FQGNSA. CDR3: CASSPQQVYEQYF. CDR3 coding DNA: TGTGCCAGCAGCCCACAACAGGTCTACGAGCAGTACTTC.